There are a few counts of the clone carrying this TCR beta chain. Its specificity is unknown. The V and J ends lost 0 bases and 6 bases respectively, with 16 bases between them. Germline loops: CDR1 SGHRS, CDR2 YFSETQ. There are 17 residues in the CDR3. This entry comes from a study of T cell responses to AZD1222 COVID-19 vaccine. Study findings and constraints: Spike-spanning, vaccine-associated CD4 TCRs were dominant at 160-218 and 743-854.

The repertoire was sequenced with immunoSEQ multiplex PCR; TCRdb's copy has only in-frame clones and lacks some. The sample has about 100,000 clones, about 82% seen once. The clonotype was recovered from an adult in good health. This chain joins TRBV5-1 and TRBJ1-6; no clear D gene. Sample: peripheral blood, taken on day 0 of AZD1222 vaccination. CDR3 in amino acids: CASSLGAVQWGNSPLHF. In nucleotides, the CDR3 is TGCGCCAGCAGCTTGGGGGCTGTACAGTGGGGTAATTCACCCCTCCACTTT.